This T cell receptor (beta chain) came from a study of identical twins. Overall study results and limits: In monozygotic twins, models underestimated the sharing of out-of-frame TCR alpha.

Unique molecular identifiers were in the cDNA, with template-switch universal primer binding. TCRdb called the 5' RACE reads again in MiXCR, with one record for every CDR3 protein. The table includes about 730,000 distinct CDR3 sequences, 21% detected once. Details on this clonotype: Its antigen is still unknown.

The CDR3 is 15 amino acids. CDR1 is SEHNR, CDR2 FQNEAQ, per germline (reference sequence). Trimming left V 0 bases short and J 0 bases short, with 5 bases between. The same sample was also used in a study of T cells expressing NK-cell markers. That work contributes: It was sorted CD3+CD56+NKG2C+, CD3+CD56+NKG2C- and CD3+CD56-NKG2C+ T cells that supplied the TCR beta repertoires. The dominant NKG2C+ clonotypes represented about 1.0-7.0% of CD8+ T cells in six donors.

The clonotype was recovered from a young woman in good health. The chain links TRBV7-9 to TRBJ2-2; D unresolved. Sequenced sample: PBMCs. The CDR3 region is CASSLATANTGELFF. The CDR3 region has the DNA TGTGCCAGCAGCTTAGCGACTGCGAACACCGGGGAGCTGTTTTTT.